Given below is one TCR beta chain in context. Its antigen is not known. Stable vitiligo meant no lesion change over the previous 6 months. The data belong to a study of resident and recirculating memory T cells in vitiligo. Here immunoSEQ multiplex PCR was the method, and the copy in TCRdb shows in-frame clones only, minus some. The sample lists 60,000 to 80,000 clones; about 89% were seen once. This CDR3 spans 15 amino acids. The germline CDR1 and CDR2 sequences are SGHAT and FQNNGV. The V end lost 4 bases, the J end lost 1 base, and 13 bases lay between the germline ends. Findings and limits, study-wide: Sequences differed between biopsy sites and patients, suggesting private specificity. No single dominant TCR clone appeared; lesion clonality varied.

The specimen was blood. The chain joins TRBV11-2 to TRBJ1-1; tentative D call: TRBD1 (5 bases). This TCR was sampled from a male donor with vitiligo. CDR3: CASSSSPGQNTEAFF. CDR3 nucleotides: TGTGCCAGCAGCTCTAGTCCCGGACAGAACACTGAAGCTTTCTTT.